These 28 T cell receptor beta chains were sequenced from one sample in a study of blood T cell repertoires in COVID-19 (dated by TCRdb to the early 2020s). The library was made by the immunoSEQ multiplex PCR assay. TCRdb took over this immuneACCESS table, retaining in-frame rearrangements with V and J assigned. Such tables are incomplete; in checked studies, under half of the missing clones stem from an unresolved V gene, and the remainder is unexplained. This sample gives a few hundred thousand clones in total; about 88% of them show up just once. Roughly an eighth of the sample rests with the top ten. The sequenced material came from peripheral blood. The receptors were gathered from a woman aged 60-75 years with acute or convalescent COVID-19.

The chain joins TRBV4-1 to TRBJ1-6; the D is unclear. This CDR3 spans 12 amino acids. Deletions cut 4 bases from V and 14 bases from J, with 12 bases between. Germline CDR1 MGHRA, CDR2 YSYEKL. This CDR3 is CASSPPGSSLHF. For the CDR3, the DNA is TGCGCCAGCAGCCCGCCAGGTTCGTCCCTCCACTTT.

This chain joins TRBV6-2 or TRBV6-3 and TRBJ2-3; 8 bases agree with TRBD2. The CDR3 is made up of 15 amino acids. J gave up 6 bases and V 4 bases, and 9 bases lay outside the gene matches. Germline V gene lookup returns CDR1 MNHEY and CDR2 SVGEGT. In DNA, the CDR3 is TGTGCCAGCAGTTTAGCAGCGGGGGCGGCCGATACGCAGTATTTT. Translation gives CASSLAAGAADTQYF.

This CDR3 is CASSQHRGPGEQYF. DNA of the CDR3: TGTGCCAGCAGTCAGCACAGGGGGCCCGGCGAGCAGTACTTC. The chain carries TRBV6-5 and TRBJ2-7, with TRBD1 identical over 9 bases. The CDR3 covers 14 residues. V gave up 5 bases and J gave up 6 bases; unmatched junction bases: 8. Germline CDR1 reads MNHEY; CDR2 reads SVGAGI.

The chain recombines TRBV14 with TRBJ1-6; 7 nucleotides align to TRBD1. The CDR3 has 16 amino acids. The V gene end was trimmed by 4 bases and the J gene end by 6 bases; junction bases not matched to a gene: 9. The V gene's germline CDR1 is SGHDN and CDR2 FVKESK. The CDR3 DNA reads TGTGCCAGCAGCCGATATGCCGGGACAGTTAATTCACCCCTCCACTTT. Translated: CASSRYAGTVNSPLHF.

CDR3 bases: TGTGCCACCAGTGGTCCAGGGAAACGGCAGTTCTTC. This translates into CATSGPGKRQFF. J is TRBJ2-1 and V is TRBV24-1; tentative D call: TRBD1 (5 bases). V was cut by 5 bases and J by 12 bases, with 13 bases left in between. CDR3 length equals 12 residues. Germline V gene lookup returns CDR1 KGHDR and CDR2 SFDVKD.

The chain employs TRBV28 and TRBJ2-3, with TRBD2 identical over 7 bases. Germline lookup yields CDR1 MDHEN and CDR2 SYDVKM. This CDR3 is built from 16 residues. V lost 5 bases, J lost 1 base, and 9 bases stayed unmatched. This chain's CDR3 is CASSPLAAGRTDTQYF. CDR3 nucleotides: TGTGCCAGCAGTCCCCTAGCAGCGGGGCGCACAGATACGCAGTATTTT.

V and J are TRBV5-8 and TRBJ1-4, with D perhaps TRBD1 (5 bases). Germline V lookup: CDR1 SGHTS, CDR2 YDEGEE. This CDR3 has 15 residues. V lost 4 bases to trimming and J lost 8 bases, with 18 bases between them. In nucleotides, the CDR3 is TGTGCCAGCAGCCGCGCGGGGCCCAATGGGGAAAAACTGTTTTTT. Its protein is CASSRAGPNGEKLFF.

This chain joins TRBV4-1 and TRBJ1-1; 8 bases are shared with TRBD1. From germline, CDR1 is MGHRA and CDR2 YSYEKL. V lost 4 bases, J lost 0 bases, and 4 bases stayed unmatched. The CDR3 has 15 amino acids. The CDR3 is CASSLLTGVNTEAFF. CDR3 nucleotide sequence: TGCGCCAGCAGCCTCTTGACAGGGGTGAACACTGAAGCTTTCTTT.

The J gene is TRBJ2-2, the V gene TRBV7-3; tentatively, D is TRBD1 (5 bases). The V gene's germline CDR1 is SGHTA and CDR2 FQGTGA. The CDR3 has 15 amino acids. V lost 5 bases to trimming and J lost 2 bases, with 12 bases between them. CDR3 DNA sequence: TGTGCCAGCAGCCCGGACAATCGAAACACCGGGGAGCTGTTTTTT. It specifies CASSPDNRNTGELFF.

V usage is TRBV14 and J usage is TRBJ2-5; weak D call: TRBD2 (5 bases). The V gene lost 0 bases and the J gene lost 4 bases, with 9 bases spanning the gap. The germline gives CDR1 SGHDN, CDR2 FVKESK. This CDR3 has 14 amino acids. CDR3 residues: CASSQDYSGETQYF. CDR3 DNA: TGTGCCAGCAGCCAAGACTACAGCGGAGAGACCCAGTACTTC.

This rearrangement joins TRBV27 to TRBJ2-3, with TRBD2 identical over 13 bases. The J segment lost 6 bases and the V segment lost 5 bases, leaving 8 bases of the junction unmatched. The CDR3 extends over 16 amino acids. Germline V gene data show CDR1 as MNHEY and CDR2 as SMNVEV (reference sequence). This CDR3 is CASSPGLAGAADTQYF. For the CDR3, the DNA is TGTGCCAGCAGTCCCGGACTAGCGGGGGCAGCGGATACGCAGTATTTT.

This clone was seen only once. The chain links TRBV5-1 to TRBJ1-1; TRBD1 aligns across 7 bases. Germline V gene sequence: CDR1 SGHRS, CDR2 YFSETQ. The CDR3 has 12 amino acids. The trim removed 5 bases at V and 4 bases at J, leaving 2 bases unmatched. The CDR3 region is CASRRGPTEAFF. The CDR3 region has the DNA TGCGCCAGCAGAAGGGGGCCCACTGAAGCTTTCTTT.

The chain carries TRBV3-1 (or the pseudogene TRBV3-2) and TRBJ1-1; TRBD1 is a possible D gene (5 bases). The germline V and J ends were trimmed by 0 bases and 11 bases, with 19 bases remaining between them. The CDR3 loop spans 15 amino acids. Germline CDR1 and CDR2: LGHDT and YNNKEL (reference sequence). The CDR3 coding sequence is TGTGCCAGCAGCCAAGATCCCTTCGCAGGGACTCTTGCTTTCTTT. Its protein is CASSQDPFAGTLAFF.

The rearrangement joins TRBV6-2 or TRBV6-3 to TRBJ1-2; 7 bases align to TRBD1. V trimming: 0 bases; J trimming: 8 bases; junction bases outside the gene matches: 9. CDR3 size: 15 residues. Per the germline V gene, CDR1 is MNHEY and CDR2 is SVGEGT. CDR3 residues: CASSYSPGQLFGYTF. In nucleotides, the CDR3 is TGTGCCAGCAGTTACTCACCGGGACAGCTTTTCGGCTACACCTTC.

This clone was recorded a few times. The J gene is TRBJ2-7, the V gene TRBV5-4, with D perhaps matching TRBD1 (7 bases). CDR1 and CDR2 (germline): SGHNT, YYREEE (reference sequence). The CDR3 has 16 residues. The V end lost 4 bases, the J end lost 1 base, and 18 bases lay between the germline ends. CDR3 protein: CASSPPTGTFSYEQYF. In DNA, the CDR3 is TGTGCCAGCAGCCCCCCGACAGGGACTTTTTCCTACGAGCAGTACTTC.

The rearrangement joins TRBV19 to TRBJ2-7, with 7 bases lining up with TRBD2. CDR3 length: 14 amino acids. The V and J ends lost 4 bases and 4 bases, in that order; junction bases with no gene match: 7. Germline values: CDR1 LNHDA, CDR2 SQIVND (reference sequence). CDR3 sequence reads: CASSTGTNSYEQYF. The CDR3 nucleotides read TGTGCCAGTAGTACCGGGACTAACTCTTACGAGCAGTACTTC.

The chain recombines TRBV2 with TRBJ1-2; 8 nucleotides line up with TRBD1. The CDR3 sequence is 13 residues long. V was clipped by 7 bases and J by 6 bases; unmatched bases: 7. Per germline, CDR1 SNHLY and CDR2 FYNNEI. CDR3 in DNA: TGTGCCAGCATCGGGGACAGGATGAATGGCTACACCTTC. Protein sequence: CASIGDRMNGYTF.

This chain links TRBV19 with TRBJ1-2; D is uncertain. Germline CDR1 reads LNHDA; CDR2 reads SQIVND (reference sequence). The CDR3 is 11 amino acids. Trimming shortened V by 10 bases and J by 7 bases, and 13 bases separated the two germline ends. CDR3 nucleotides: TGTGCCACTTCGAATCGGGTTGGCTACACCTTC. Amino acid sequence: CATSNRVGYTF.

The V and J genes are TRBV4-1 and TRBJ1-1, with D uncertain. V was clipped by 1 base and J by 9 bases, with 18 bases between them. The CDR3 sequence is 15 residues long. The germline gives CDR1 MGHRA, CDR2 YSYEKL. This CDR3 is CASSQVIRVGNQAFF. In DNA form, the CDR3 reads TGCGCCAGCAGCCAAGTTATCCGAGTCGGGAATCAAGCTTTCTTT.

The chain carries TRBV5-4 and TRBJ2-7; TRBD1 is a possible D gene (8 bases). V lost 5 bases and J 4 bases, leaving 16 bases between the germline ends. CDR1 is SGHNT, CDR2 YYREEE, per germline (reference sequence). The CDR3 runs 14 residues. The CDR3, as DNA: TGTGCCAGCAGAAACACAGGGGGGGGGTACGAGCAGTACTTC. This sequence encodes CASRNTGGGYEQYF.

The chain carries TRBV7-3 and TRBJ2-2; D unresolved. This CDR3 contains 14 residues. The ends were cut back, 7 bases at V and 2 bases at J, with 11 bases in the middle. Germline CDR1 and CDR2: SGHTA and FQGTGA. In nucleotides, the CDR3 is TGTGCCAGCACGCCGCAGTCAAACACCGGGGAGCTGTTTTTT. It is translated as CASTPQSNTGELFF.

The chain carries TRBV2 and TRBJ2-3; TRBD2 matches at 8 bases. This CDR3 has 15 amino acids. With V trimmed by 4 bases and J by 3 bases, 6 bases remained unmatched. Germline values: CDR1 SNHLY, CDR2 FYNNEI. The CDR3 DNA reads as TGTGCCAGCAGTGTCGAGGCGGGAGGAACAGATACGCAGTATTTT. Protein product: CASSVEAGGTDTQYF.

The chain links TRBV19 to TRBJ1-2; D gene unclear. In germline, CDR1 is LNHDA, CDR2 SQIVND (reference sequence). The CDR3 loop spans 17 amino acids. The V gene lost 0 bases and the J gene lost 1 base, with 15 bases spanning the gap. CDR3 in DNA: TGTGCCAGTAGTATAGATCACAACCGTCGGGTTAACTATGGCTACACCTTC. This translates into CASSIDHNRRVNYGYTF.

The CDR3 region is CASSLSQDNSPLHF. For the CDR3, the DNA is TGCGCCAGCAGCTTGTCTCAGGATAATTCACCCCTCCACTTT. The chain carries TRBV5-1 and TRBJ1-6; D remains unclear. The CDR3 extends over 14 amino acids. Trimming left V 1 base short and J 5 bases short, with 7 bases between. Germline CDR1 SGHRS, CDR2 YFSETQ.

This chain joins TRBV19 and TRBJ2-7; 7 positions agree with TRBD1. This CDR3 comprises 17 residues. Losses at the gene ends were 4 bases for V and 2 bases for J; bases not matched to a gene: 14. CDR1 and CDR2 (germline): LNHDA, SQIVND (reference sequence). For the CDR3, the DNA is TGTGCCAGTAGTACCCAGACAGGGACCCGAAACCCCTACGAGCAGTACTTC. Translation: CASSTQTGTRNPYEQYF.

This chain connects TRBV28 to TRBJ2-7, with 7 bases lining up with TRBD2. The CDR3 is made up of 14 amino acids. Germline CDR1 MDHEN, CDR2 SYDVKM. CDR3 loop: CAATGGGRASEQYF. DNA of the CDR3: TGTGCTGCAACCGGGGGAGGGAGGGCGTCCGAGCAGTACTTC.

This clone was seen only once. Other DNA sequences in this sample translate to the same CDR3. The V gene is TRBV7-9, the J gene TRBJ2-7; 7 bases fit TRBD1. After removal of 5 bases from V and 3 bases from J, the junction contained 7 bases not matched to a gene. The CDR3 consists of 14 residues. CDR1 and CDR2 (germline): SEHNR, FQNEAQ (reference sequence). CDR3 loop: CASSPRQGVYEQYF. The CDR3 nucleotides are TGTGCCAGCAGCCCAAGACAGGGTGTCTACGAGCAGTACTTC.

CDR3 residues: CASSLPTGGYDYGYTF. The CDR3 region has the DNA TGTGCCAGCAGCTTACCCACCGGGGGGTACGACTATGGCTACACCTTC. The chain links TRBV7-2 to TRBJ1-2; TRBD1 is a possible D gene (5 bases). CDR3 length: 16 amino acids. Trimming removed 2 bases at V and 3 bases at J, with 16 bases between. Germline CDR1 SGHTA, CDR2 FQGNSA.